What follows are 21 T cell receptor beta chains derived from one specimen sequenced in a study of OX40 agonist ivuxolimab in advanced cancers. Measured with immunoSEQ multiplex PCR; TCRdb has only the in-frame clones, and not every one. The sample records some 40,000 clones, approximately 90% being singletons. The sequencing here drew on CD4+ or CD8+ T cells sorted from blood, taken in a trial of the OX40 agonist ivuxolimab. Receptors originate from an adult with an advanced solid tumor such as melanoma, head and neck, liver or kidney cancer.

This clone was seen once. The chain joins TRBV28 to TRBJ2-2; 7 bases align to TRBD1. Trimming cost V 6 bases and J 4 bases; bases outside gene matches: 20. The CDR3 extends over 19 amino acids. In germline, CDR1 is MDHEN, CDR2 SYDVKM. In DNA form, the CDR3 reads TGTGCCAGCAGCCGTCCTCCCCGTGCGACAGGGATTAGCACCGGGGAGCTGTTTTTT. It specifies CASSRPPRATGISTGELFF.

The chain has TRBV2 and TRBJ2-7; perhaps TRBD2 as D (5 bases). The CDR3 length is 15 residues. CDR1 and CDR2 (germline): SNHLY, FYNNEI. V lost 8 bases and J lost 4, with 21 bases in between. CDR3 amino acids: CASPPAGISGYEQYF. The CDR3 DNA is TGTGCCAGCCCACCTGCCGGGATATCGGGTTACGAGCAGTACTTC.

V gene TRBV5-8 combines with J gene TRBJ1-6; D not certain. The germline V gene encodes CDR1 SGHTS and CDR2 YDEGEE. The CDR3 is made up of 18 amino acids. The V gene lost 0 bases and the J gene lost 5 bases, with 18 bases spanning the gap. In DNA form, the CDR3 reads TGTGCCAGCAGCTTGGCCCTTCACGGTGCTCCCAATAATTCACCCCTCCACTTT. Translated, it gives CASSLALHGAPNNSPLHF.

The chain carries TRBV5-5 and TRBJ2-5; TRBD1 matches 9 bases. The CDR3 spans 17 residues. Germline assignment: CDR1 SGHKS and CDR2 YYEKEE (reference sequence). V trimming: 4 bases; J trimming: 2 bases; junction bases outside the gene matches: 12. CDR3 DNA sequence: TGTGCCAGCAGCCCCGGGACAGGGCCTATACGGCAAGAGACCCAGTACTTC. Its translation: CASSPGTGPIRQETQYF.

The sample holds one count of this clone. The chain combines TRBV4-1 with TRBJ2-1; the D gene is possibly TRBD2 (5 bases). Germline V lookup: CDR1 MGHRA, CDR2 YSYEKL. Trimming shortened V by 0 bases and J by 4 bases, and 10 bases separated the two germline ends. The CDR3 loop spans 15 amino acids. Written as DNA, the CDR3 is TGCGCCAGCAGCCAAGAGGTTAGGACTTACAATGAGCAGTTCTTC. This encodes CASSQEVRTYNEQFF.

The J gene is TRBJ2-7, the V gene TRBV6-1; D is ambiguous. V was cut by 7 bases and J by 5 bases, with 15 bases left in between. The CDR3 consists of 13 residues. Per the germline V gene, CDR1 is MNHNS and CDR2 is SASEGT. The CDR3 DNA reads TGTGCCAGCAAGGGCATCCTTAGGGACGAGCAGTACTTC. Translating it yields CASKGILRDEQYF.

In its sample, this clone was seen once. The rearrangement links TRBV5-6 to TRBJ1-5, with 7 bases lining up with TRBD1. Germline values: CDR1 SGHDT, CDR2 YYEEEE. Unmatched junction bases numbered 5, after V lost 5 bases and J lost 3 bases. CDR3 length equals 14 residues. The CDR3 DNA follows: TGTGCCAGCAGACCCCAGGGGGACAATCAGCCCCAGCATTTT. It is translated as CASRPQGDNQPQHF. Combining the CDR3 with reference TRBV5-6 and TRBJ1-5 gives the whole variable domain DAGVTQSPTHLIKTRGQQVTLRCSPKSGHDTVSWYQQALGQGPQFIFQYYEEEERQRGNFPDRFSGHQFPNYSSELNVNALLLGDSALYLCASRPQGDNQPQHFGDGTRLSIL.

V is TRBV4-3 and J is TRBJ1-6; D not certain. CDR1 is LGHNA, CDR2 YSLEER, per germline. Trimming removed 4 bases at V and 4 bases at J, with 11 bases between. CDR3 length: 15 residues. The CDR3 nucleotides are TGCGCCAGCAGCCCAAATCACGTTTATAATTCACCCCTCCACTTT. It specifies CASSPNHVYNSPLHF.

V is TRBV2 and J is TRBJ2-3, with no clear D. The CDR3 length is 15 residues. Trimming removed 4 bases from V and 0 bases from J, with 11 bases in between. CDR1 is SNHLY, CDR2 FYNNEI, per germline. Written as DNA, the CDR3 is TGTGCCAGCAGTGGAGGACCAGCTAGCACAGATACGCAGTATTTT. As protein: CASSGGPASTDTQYF.

This chain joins TRBV13 and TRBJ1-2; maybe TRBD1 (6 bases). The CDR3 spans 20 residues. V was pared by 3 bases and J by 5 bases, with 31 bases between. The germline V gene encodes CDR1 PRHDT and CDR2 FYEKMQ (reference sequence). Here the CDR3 reads CASSFGSVRDRLFPNYGYTF. The CDR3 DNA reads TGTGCCAGCAGCTTTGGAAGTGTGCGCGACAGGCTCTTCCCAAATTATGGCTACACCTTC.

This chain joins TRBV28 and TRBJ2-7; D is possibly TRBD1 or TRBD2 (5 bases each). V was trimmed by 5 bases and J by 1 base, leaving 12 bases between them. The length of the CDR3 is 14 residues. Germline V gene data show CDR1 as MDHEN and CDR2 as SYDVKM. The CDR3 DNA is TGTGCCAGCAGTGGGTTGGGGGTATCCTACGAGCAGTACTTC. Translation gives CASSGLGVSYEQYF.

The genes are TRBV28 and TRBJ1-1; D unclear. CDR3 length: 12 amino acids. The germline V gene encodes CDR1 MDHEN and CDR2 SYDVKM. V was pared by 3 bases and J by 5 bases, with 7 bases between. The CDR3 loop is CASSFLWTEAFF. The CDR3 DNA sequence: TGTGCCAGCAGTTTTCTATGGACTGAAGCTTTCTTT.

The chain employs TRBV5-1 and TRBJ2-2, with unresolved D. CDR3 length: 14 residues. The germline V gene has CDR1 SGHRS and CDR2 YFSETQ. Trimming pared 0 bases from V and 1 base from J, leaving 4 bases between. The CDR3 DNA reads TGCGCCAGCAGCTTGGAAGTGAACACCGGGGAGCTGTTTTTT. This translates into CASSLEVNTGELFF.

The chain carries TRBV9 and TRBJ2-6; D call uncertain. This CDR3 is built from 14 residues. Germline lookup yields CDR1 SGDLS and CDR2 YYNGEE. Between the trimmed V and J ends, which lost 2 bases and 1 base, there was a span of 4 bases. The CDR3 sequence is CASSVTSGANVLTF. CDR3 DNA sequence: TGTGCCAGCAGCGTTACATCTGGGGCCAACGTCCTGACTTTC.

By sample fraction, this clone is large. The rearrangement uses TRBV7-2 and TRBJ1-5; 7 bases agree with TRBD1. Germline loops: CDR1 SGHTA, CDR2 FQGNSA. The CDR3 is 15 residues long. Trimming took 5 bases from V and 5 from J; bases not matched to a gene: 9. The CDR3 region has the DNA TGTGCCAGCAGCGCCCCCGGGACAGAGGATCAGCCCCAGCATTTT. Residues: CASSAPGTEDQPQHF.

This chain links TRBV29-1 with TRBJ2-5, with 8 bases identical to TRBD2. The CDR3 contains 14 residues. Germline trimming cut 6 bases from V and 0 bases from J; bases unmatched to any gene: 6. Germline loops: CDR1 SQVTM, CDR2 ANQGSEA. CDR3 DNA: TGCAGCGTCCAGACTAGCGTAGACCAAGAGACCCAGTACTTC. The encoded protein is CSVQTSVDQETQYF.

This chain uses TRBV6-5 with TRBJ2-7; D is ambiguous. This CDR3 contains 11 residues. V gave up 6 bases and J gave up 6 bases, with 9 bases separating them. Germline loops: CDR1 MNHEY, CDR2 SVGAGI. For the CDR3, the DNA is TGTGCCAGCAGAGTCCATGGCGAGCAGTACTTC. It specifies CASRVHGEQYF.

This clone was seen once. The chain couples TRBV9 to TRBJ2-5, with 11 nucleotides matching TRBD1. V was pared by 0 bases and J by 5 bases, with 6 bases of the junction left unmatched. Germline values: CDR1 SGDLS, CDR2 YYNGEE. The CDR3 is 16 residues long. In DNA, the CDR3 is TGTGCCAGCAGCGTAGTGGGACAGGGGGAAGAGGAGACCCAGTACTTC. Translating it yields CASSVVGQGEEETQYF.

This clone is judged medium-sized (0.01 to 0.1%). CDR3 in amino acids: CASSPGTGRTNNEQFF. The CDR3 region has the DNA TGTGCCAGCAGCCCTGGTACGGGCCGTACGAACAATGAGCAGTTCTTC. V usage is TRBV28 and J usage is TRBJ2-1; D is undetermined. The CDR3 runs 16 residues. Germline loops: CDR1 MDHEN, CDR2 SYDVKM. The V gene lost 6 bases and the J gene lost 5 bases, with 20 bases spanning the gap.

Of note for this clone: The junction and the germline gene differ at one end; a read error may be behind it. The rearrangement links TRBV7-7 to TRBJ1-6, with TRBD1 matching over 8 bases. The V gene's germline CDR1 is SSHAT and CDR2 FNYEAQ (reference sequence). This CDR3 is 15 amino acids long. The CDR3 region has the DNA TGTGCTAGCAGCTTACAGGGGGGAGGAGGTTCACCCCTCCACTTT. The encoded protein is CASSLQGGGGSPLHF. The full variable domain, with the rest looked up from reference TRBV7-7 and TRBJ1-6, is GAGVSQSPRYKVTKRGQDVTLRCDPISSHATLYWYQQALGQGPEFLTYFNYEAQPDKSGLPSDRFSAERPEGSISTLTIQRTEQRDSAMYRCASSLQGGGGSPLHFGNGTRLTVT.

J is TRBJ1-2 and V is TRBV6-5, with D unresolved. V was trimmed by 0 bases and J by 5 bases, leaving 10 bases between them. Germline-derived CDR1 and CDR2 are MNHEY and SVGAGI. The CDR3 totals 14 residues. The CDR3, as DNA: TGTGCCAGCAGTTACTCGGGGTCAGATTATGGCTACACCTTC. Amino acid sequence: CASSYSGSDYGYTF.